The table lists the clone carrying this T cell receptor (beta chain) with many counts. CDR3 length: 16 amino acids. V was pared by 3 bases and J by 0 bases, with 2 bases of the junction left unmatched. Germline V gene sequence: CDR1 SGHRS, CDR2 YFSETQ. Library preparation tagged each individual cDNA molecule with a unique molecular identifier. One entry per CDR3 protein, called by TCRdb with MiXCR from the RACE reads. The sample lists more than 35,000 distinct CDR3 sequences, 3.7% occurring once. The data belong to a study of human T cells and chemical hapten exposure. The time point is: healthy volunteer bleed at 6 weeks. Total RNA extraction was carried out from unfractionated whole blood.

The sequence derives from a human donor in good health. Some clones in this sample may be carry-over from other donors' samples. The chain links TRBV5-1 to TRBJ2-6; TRBD2 matches 8 bases. The sequenced sample consisted of whole blood. The CDR3 DNA sequence: TGCGCCAGCAGCTCAGCGGGGGTCTCTGGGGCCAACGTCCTGACTTTC. Translated: CASSSAGVSGANVLTF. Using reference TRBV5-1 and TRBJ2-6 for the parts outside the CDR3, the full variable domain is KAGVTQTPRYLIKTRGQQVTLSCSPISGHRSVSWYQQTPGQGLQFLFEYFSETQRNKGNFPGRFSGRQFSNSRSEMNVSTLELGDSALYLCASSSAGVSGANVLTFGAGSRLTVL.